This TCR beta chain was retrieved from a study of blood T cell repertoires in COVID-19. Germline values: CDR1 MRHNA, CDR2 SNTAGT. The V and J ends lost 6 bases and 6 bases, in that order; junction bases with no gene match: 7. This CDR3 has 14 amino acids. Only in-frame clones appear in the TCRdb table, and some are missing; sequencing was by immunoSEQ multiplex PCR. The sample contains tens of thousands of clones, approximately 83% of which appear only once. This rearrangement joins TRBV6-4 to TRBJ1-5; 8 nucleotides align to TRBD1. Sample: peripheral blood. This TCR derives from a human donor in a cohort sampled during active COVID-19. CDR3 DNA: TGTGCCAGCAGCCTGGACAGGGTCAGTCAGCCCCAGCATTTT. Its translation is CASSLDRVSQPQHF.